This TCR beta chain was identified in a study of neurological immune-mediated disorders. The study's findings and limits: None of the CDR3 amino acid sequences found in expanded clones was shared across subjects. This suggests that the TCR-beta repertoires were private in all groups.

This clonotype showed up many times. As yet, its antigen is unknown. Germline trimming cut 1 base from V and 0 bases from J; bases unmatched to any gene: 8. This CDR3 has 17 residues. The germline CDR1 and CDR2 sequences are MDHEN and SYDVKM. The cDNA was synthesized by 5'RACE incorporating 10-nucleotide random UMIs. Via MiXCR, TCRdb re-called the 5' RACE reads, giving one row per CDR3 protein. Among 95,000 to 110,000 distinct CDR3 sequences listed, roughly 10% were seen once. Noted time point: longitudinal time-point 3. Sequenced sample: PBMCs. The TCR sequence derives from a female donor with HTLV-1-associated myelopathy (HAM/TSP). This chain joins TRBV28 and TRBJ1-2; 7 positions agree with TRBD1. Written as DNA, the CDR3 is TGTGCCAGCAGTTTATTTTCGGGACAGAAGACTAACTATGGCTACACCTTC. Its translation is CASSLFSGQKTNYGYTF.